This T cell receptor (beta chain) appears in the sequencing data of a study of TIL therapy for anti-PD-1-resistant metastatic lung cancer. Study in general: Tumors had a median PD-L1 proportion score of approximately 5.5%. Most patients had lung adenocarcinoma. By whole-exome sequencing, median non-synonymous tumor mutation burden was roughly 1.4 mutations per megabase.

Time point reported: pre-treatment sample, taken before nivolumab and TIL therapy. Germline values: CDR1 SQVTM, CDR2 ANQGSEA. This CDR3 has 12 amino acids. Trimming shortened V by 4 bases and J by 5 bases, and 11 bases separated the two germline ends. This was the immunoSEQ v3 assay. Survey-level samples got 2 million or so read pairs; deep-level samples got roughly 5-6.5 million. Using immunoSEQ multiplex PCR, the repertoire was profiled, and TCRdb retains in-frame clones only, with some absent. The table has about 47,000 clones, around 86% seen once. This clone was counted a single time. This specimen consisted of blood, obtained at baseline. The TCR originated in a person aged 25 to 80 with non-small cell lung cancer. This chain joins TRBV29-1 and TRBJ2-5, with no clear D. CDR3 nucleotide sequence: TGCAGCGTTGGTTGGGCGAGGGAGACCCAGTACTTC. Protein: CSVGWARETQYF.